One and the same sample provided the 5 T cell receptor beta chains below, sequenced in a study of regulatory T cells in long-lasting Graves disease listed by TCRdb under 2021. What this sample's time point label stands for: persistent/refractory GD, antithyroid drugs over 5 years with positive TRAb. For both TCR sequencing and RNA sequencing, RNA was extracted from PBMCs in TRIzol. The method was multiplex PCR. For sequencing, an Illumina HiSeq 4000 was employed. iRepertoire HTBI primers and Arm-PCR amplification of CDR3 regions were used to construct TCR beta libraries. Using fastp at Q25 and MiXCR, TCRdb reprocessed the public reads and kept productive beta chains. Each CDR3 protein gets just one entry, which takes the most common genes and DNA from the rows behind it. The sample yields roughly 400,000 distinct CDR3 sequences; about 21% were counted once. The ten largest clones represent roughly an eighth of the sample.

Sample: peripheral blood mononuclear cells (PBMCs), taken when the disease was refractory, from a patient treated with antithyroid drugs. Receptors were obtained from a female donor with Graves disease.

This clonotype was recorded at least ten times. The chain joins TRBV12-3 or TRBV12-4 to TRBJ1-1; D unclear. V gave up 6 bases and J gave up 6 bases, with 17 bases separating them. This CDR3 contains 14 residues. The CDR3 DNA reads TGTGCCAGCAGCCCATCCTACCTGAGGGCTGAAGCTTTCTTT. Its translation is CASSPSYLRAEAFF.

The chain combines TRBV28 with TRBJ2-3; 7 bases are shared with TRBD2. The ends lost 7 bases at V and 3 bases at J; junction bases unmatched: 7. Per germline, CDR1 MDHEN and CDR2 SYDVKM. The CDR3 totals 14 residues. The CDR3 spells CASTSGGWTDTQYF. The CDR3 DNA is TGTGCCAGCACCTCGGGGGGTTGGACAGATACGCAGTATTTT.

J is TRBJ1-5 and V is TRBV24-1; weak D call: TRBD1 (5 bases). CDR3 length: 16 amino acids. Germline V gene data show CDR1 as KGHDR and CDR2 as SFDVKD. V lost 7 bases, J lost 5 bases, and 20 bases lay in between. The CDR3 loop is CATSAGRGRGDQPQHF. CDR3 DNA: TGTGCCACCAGCGCCGGCCGGGGTAGGGGCGATCAGCCCCAGCATTTT.

There are many counts of this clonotype. The V gene is TRBV15, the J gene TRBJ1-6; 9 bases are shared with TRBD1. CDR1 and CDR2 (germline): LNHNV, YYDKDF (reference sequence). The trim removed 2 bases at V and 7 bases at J, leaving 6 bases unmatched. The CDR3 length is 16 residues. The CDR3 DNA follows: TGTGCCACCAGCAGACACATCGACAGGGGGAATTCACCCCTCCACTTT. Its protein product is CATSRHIDRGNSPLHF.

Comments on this clonotype: A read error may explain this, as a much larger clone is one base away. This chain uses TRBV24-1 with TRBJ2-5; D could derive from TRBD1 or TRBD2 (6 bases each). This CDR3 is 12 amino acids long. Looked up from germline, CDR1 is KGHDR and CDR2 is SFDVKD. The DNA for the CDR3 is TGTACCACCAGCGAGGGGGGTGAGACCCAGTACTTC. Its translation is CTTSEGGETQYF.